This entry is about one TCR beta chain. Its target is not known. The data derive from a study of T cell repertoires and HLA-DP antigens. About the research overall: Transduced HeLa cells presented HLA-DP to CD4+ T cells.

Germline loops: CDR1 LNHDA, CDR2 SQIVND (reference sequence). V was shortened by 10 bases and J by 0 bases, with 22 bases between the two germline ends. This CDR3 spans 17 amino acids. The study, taken as a whole, reports: Naive and memory CD4+ cells were analysed together, not apart. Average cumulative frequency of previously undetected clones was about 36% against one allele and about 52% against the other.

Assay used: immunoSEQ multiplex PCR; TCRdb lists only in-frame clones, some missing. The sample contains 75,000 to 90,000 clones, around nine tenths of which appear only once. The sequence derives from a man over 45 in good health and CMV-seronegative. Sequenced: CD4+ T cells from PBMCs. V and J are TRBV19 and TRBJ1-5, with a weak D call TRBD1 (5 bases). CDR3 protein: CATSPTDSRYSNQPQHF. CDR3 bases: TGTGCCACTAGCCCCACCGACAGCAGATATAGCAATCAGCCCCAGCATTTT. Based on the CDR3 plus reference TRBV19 and TRBJ1-5, the full variable domain is DGGITQSPKYLFRKEGQNVTLSCEQNLNHDAMYWYRQDPGQGLRLIYYSQIVNDFQKGDIAEGYSVSREKKESFPLTVTSAQKNPTAFYLCATSPTDSRYSNQPQHFGDGTRLSIL.